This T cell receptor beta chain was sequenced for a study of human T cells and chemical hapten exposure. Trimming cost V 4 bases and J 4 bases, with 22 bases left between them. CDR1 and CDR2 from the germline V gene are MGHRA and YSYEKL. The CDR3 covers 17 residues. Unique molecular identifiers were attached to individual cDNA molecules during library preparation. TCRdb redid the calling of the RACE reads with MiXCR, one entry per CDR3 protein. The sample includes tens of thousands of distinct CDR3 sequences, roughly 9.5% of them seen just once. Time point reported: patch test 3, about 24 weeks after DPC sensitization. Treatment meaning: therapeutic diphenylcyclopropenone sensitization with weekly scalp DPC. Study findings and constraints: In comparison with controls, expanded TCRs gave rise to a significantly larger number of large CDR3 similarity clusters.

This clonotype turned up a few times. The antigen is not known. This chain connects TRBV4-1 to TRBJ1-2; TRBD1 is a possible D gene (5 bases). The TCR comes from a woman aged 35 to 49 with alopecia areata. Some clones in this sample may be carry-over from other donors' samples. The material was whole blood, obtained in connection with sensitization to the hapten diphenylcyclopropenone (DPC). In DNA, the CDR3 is TGCGCCAGCAGCCTTCCGAAAGGGGCAGGGCGAGTCTATGGCTACACCTTC. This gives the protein CASSLPKGAGRVYGYTF.